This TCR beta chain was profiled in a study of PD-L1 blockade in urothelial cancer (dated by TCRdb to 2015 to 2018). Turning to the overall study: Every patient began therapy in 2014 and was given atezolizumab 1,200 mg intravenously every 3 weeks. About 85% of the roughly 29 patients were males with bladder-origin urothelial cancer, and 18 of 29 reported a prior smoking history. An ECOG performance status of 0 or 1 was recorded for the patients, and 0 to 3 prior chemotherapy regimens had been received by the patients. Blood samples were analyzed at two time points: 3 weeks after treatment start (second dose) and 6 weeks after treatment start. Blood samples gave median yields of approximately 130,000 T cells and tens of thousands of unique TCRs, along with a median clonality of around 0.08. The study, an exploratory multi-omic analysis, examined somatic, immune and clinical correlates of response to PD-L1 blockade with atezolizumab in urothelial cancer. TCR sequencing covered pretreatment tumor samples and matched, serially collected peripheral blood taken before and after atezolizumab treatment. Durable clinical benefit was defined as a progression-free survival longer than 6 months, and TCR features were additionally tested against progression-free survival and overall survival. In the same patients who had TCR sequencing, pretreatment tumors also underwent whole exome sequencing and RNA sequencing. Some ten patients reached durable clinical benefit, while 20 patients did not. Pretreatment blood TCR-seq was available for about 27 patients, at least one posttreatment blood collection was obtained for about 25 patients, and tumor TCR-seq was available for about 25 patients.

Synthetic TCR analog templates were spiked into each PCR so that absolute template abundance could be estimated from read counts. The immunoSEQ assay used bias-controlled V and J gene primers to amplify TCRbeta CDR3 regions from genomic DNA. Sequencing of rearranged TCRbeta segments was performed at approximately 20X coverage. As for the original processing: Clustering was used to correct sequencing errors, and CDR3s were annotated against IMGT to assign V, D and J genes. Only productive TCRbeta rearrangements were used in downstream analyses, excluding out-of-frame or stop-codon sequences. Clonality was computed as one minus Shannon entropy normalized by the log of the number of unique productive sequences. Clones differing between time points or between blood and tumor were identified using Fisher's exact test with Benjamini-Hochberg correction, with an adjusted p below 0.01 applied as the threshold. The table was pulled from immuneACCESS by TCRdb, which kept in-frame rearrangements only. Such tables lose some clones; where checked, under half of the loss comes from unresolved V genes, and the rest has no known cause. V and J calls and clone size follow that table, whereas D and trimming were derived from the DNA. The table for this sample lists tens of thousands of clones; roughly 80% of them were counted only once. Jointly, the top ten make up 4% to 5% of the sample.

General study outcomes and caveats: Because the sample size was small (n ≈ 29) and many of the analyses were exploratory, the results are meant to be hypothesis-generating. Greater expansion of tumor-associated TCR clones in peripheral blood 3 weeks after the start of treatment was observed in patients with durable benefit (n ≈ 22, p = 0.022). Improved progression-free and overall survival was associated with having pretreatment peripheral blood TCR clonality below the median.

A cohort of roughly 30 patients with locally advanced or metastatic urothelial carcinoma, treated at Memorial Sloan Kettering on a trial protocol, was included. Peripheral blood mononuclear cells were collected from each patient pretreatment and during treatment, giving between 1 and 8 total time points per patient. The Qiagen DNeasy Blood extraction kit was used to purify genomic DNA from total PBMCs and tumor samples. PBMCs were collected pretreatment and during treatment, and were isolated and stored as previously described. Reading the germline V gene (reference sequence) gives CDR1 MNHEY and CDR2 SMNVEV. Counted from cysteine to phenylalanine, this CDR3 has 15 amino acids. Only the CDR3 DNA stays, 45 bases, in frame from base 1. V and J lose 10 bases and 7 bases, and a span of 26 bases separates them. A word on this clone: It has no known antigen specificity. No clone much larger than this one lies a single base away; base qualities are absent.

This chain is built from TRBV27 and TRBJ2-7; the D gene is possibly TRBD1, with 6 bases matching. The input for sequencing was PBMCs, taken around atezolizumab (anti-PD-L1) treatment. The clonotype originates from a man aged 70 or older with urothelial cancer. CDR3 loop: CATFKQGANQREQYF. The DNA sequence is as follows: TGTGCCACCTTTAAACAGGGAGCGAACCAAAGGGAGCAGTACTTC.